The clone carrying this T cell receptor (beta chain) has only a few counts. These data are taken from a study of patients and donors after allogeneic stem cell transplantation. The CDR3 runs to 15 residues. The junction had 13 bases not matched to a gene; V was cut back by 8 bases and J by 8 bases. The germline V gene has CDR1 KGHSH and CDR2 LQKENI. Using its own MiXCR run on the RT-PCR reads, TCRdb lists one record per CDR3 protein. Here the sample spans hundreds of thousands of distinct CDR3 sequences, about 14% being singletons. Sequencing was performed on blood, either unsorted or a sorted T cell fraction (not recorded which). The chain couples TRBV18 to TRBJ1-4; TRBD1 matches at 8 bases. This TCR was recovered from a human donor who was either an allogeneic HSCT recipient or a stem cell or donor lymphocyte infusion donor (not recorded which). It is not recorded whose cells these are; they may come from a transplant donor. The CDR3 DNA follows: TGTGCCAGCGCCACCCTCAAGACAGGGGACGAAAAACTGTTTTTT. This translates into CASATLKTGDEKLFF.